The 25 T cell receptor beta chains listed next were all sequenced from one sample in a study of CD8 T cells in Susac syndrome. Random hexamers were used to reverse transcribe about 0.5 to 1 ug of RNA. TCRdb ran MiXCR on the immunoSEQ multiplex PCR reads and lists one entry per CDR3 protein. The table shows 100,000 to 150,000 distinct CDR3 sequences, with just under 95% occurring only once. The sample comprised CD4+ T cells from PBMCs. These receptors all come from a human donor in good health.

The chain combines TRBV6-2 or TRBV6-3 with TRBJ2-2; 11 nucleotides align to TRBD2. The germline CDR1 and CDR2 sequences are MNHEY and SVGEGT. Losses at the gene ends were 10 bases for V and 2 bases for J; bases not matched to a gene: 3. This CDR3 has 14 residues. CDR3 bases: TGTGCCACCGGGACTAGCGGTAACACCGGGGAGCTGTTTTTT. Protein: CATGTSGNTGELFF.

CDR3 loop: CSVETGNTEAFF. The CDR3 coding sequence is TGCAGCGTTGAAACAGGGAACACTGAAGCTTTCTTT. The chain is built from TRBV29-1 and TRBJ1-1; D might be TRBD1 (5 bases). V lost 2 bases, J lost 1 base, and 5 bases lay in between. CDR1 is SQVTM and CDR2 is ANQGSEA in the germline V gene. The CDR3 is 12 residues long.

V and J are TRBV5-6 and TRBJ1-2; the D gene is possibly TRBD1 (6 bases). The CDR3 totals 15 residues. Germline assignment: CDR1 SGHDT and CDR2 YYEEEE. Trimming took off 4 bases at V and 0 bases at J, with 13 bases between the two ends. The CDR3 DNA is TGTGCCAGCAGCCCTTCAGGGGCTTCTAACTATGGCTACACCTTC. Encoded protein: CASSPSGASNYGYTF.

The J gene is TRBJ1-1, the V gene TRBV20-1, with 8 bases identical to TRBD1. The CDR3 covers 14 residues. J lost 2 bases, V lost 2 bases, and 4 bases had no gene match. CDR1 and CDR2 from the germline V gene are DFQATT and SNEGSKA (reference sequence). CDR3 sequence: CSARKTGANTEAFF. CDR3 DNA sequence: TGCAGTGCTAGAAAGACAGGGGCCAACACTGAAGCTTTCTTT.

The J gene is TRBJ2-1, the V gene TRBV5-1; D possibly matches TRBD1 or TRBD2 (5 bases each). V lost 5 bases, J lost 1 base, and 7 bases lay in between. Germline V gives CDR1 SGHRS, CDR2 YFSETQ. The CDR3 contains 13 residues. For the CDR3, the DNA is TGCGCCAGCAGGGGGGTATCCTACAATGAGCAGTTCTTC. This gives the protein CASRGVSYNEQFF.

The rearrangement joins TRBV20-1 to TRBJ2-7, with 10 bases matching TRBD2. Losses at the gene ends were 5 bases for V and 6 bases for J; bases not matched to a gene: 13. The CDR3 contains 15 residues. Germline assignment: CDR1 DFQATT and CDR2 SNEGSKA (reference sequence). In DNA form, the CDR3 reads TGCAGTGCTGCACTTGGGGCTAGCGGGAGACGCGAGCAGTACTTC. Its translation: CSAALGASGRREQYF.

This sequence joins TRBV11-2 and TRBJ1-5, with D possibly being TRBD1 (6 bases). V was cut by 3 bases and J by 4 bases, with 7 bases left in between. The germline V gene has CDR1 SGHAT and CDR2 FQNNGV. The CDR3 is 13 amino acids. CDR3 sequence (DNA): TGTGCCAGCAGCTTCGACAGGAATCAGCCCCAGCATTTT. It is translated as CASSFDRNQPQHF.

The rearrangement uses TRBV25-1 and TRBJ2-5, with D possibly called TRBD1 or TRBD2 (5 bases each). Trimming pared 3 bases from V and 4 bases from J, leaving 15 bases between. Germline loops: CDR1 MGHDK, CDR2 SYGVNS. This CDR3 region has 15 residues. For the CDR3, the DNA is TGTGCCAGCAGTGATCCCGGGACCGTACGAGAGACCCAGTACTTC. Translation gives CASSDPGTVRETQYF.

This sequence joins TRBV20-1 and TRBJ2-1; D is undetermined. V shed 6 bases and J shed 4 bases, with 13 bases lying between them. Germline V gives CDR1 DFQATT, CDR2 SNEGSKA (reference sequence). CDR3 length: 13 amino acids. The CDR3 bases are TGCAGTGCGGTACCGAGAGGTTACAATGAGCAGTTCTTC. The encoded protein is CSAVPRGYNEQFF.

This sequence joins TRBV11-2 and TRBJ1-2, with D uncertain. This CDR3 has 13 residues. Trimming took off 0 bases at V and 8 bases at J, with 10 bases between the two ends. The V gene's germline CDR1 is SGHAT and CDR2 FQNNGV. The CDR3 DNA sequence: TGTGCCAGCAGCTTAGATAACGATCTCGGCTACACCTTC. It specifies CASSLDNDLGYTF.

This rearrangement joins TRBV20-1 to TRBJ2-5; 8 bases line up with TRBD2. Germline CDR1 reads DFQATT; CDR2 reads SNEGSKA (reference sequence). Trimming removed 0 bases from V and 4 bases from J; junction bases left unmatched: 7. This CDR3 contains 15 residues. The CDR3 nucleotides read TGCAGTGCTAGAGATCACGGCGGGAGGTTAGAGACCCAGTACTTC. It translates to CSARDHGGRLETQYF.

The chain has TRBV3-1 and TRBJ1-1; 11 nucleotides align to TRBD1. Germline CDR1 reads LGHDT; CDR2 reads YNNKEL (reference sequence). V shed 5 bases, J shed 7 bases, and the junction held 12 bases outside the gene matches. The CDR3 runs to 16 residues. CDR3 in amino acids: CASSYFPGQGDLEAFF. DNA of the CDR3: TGTGCCAGCAGCTACTTCCCGGGACAGGGGGACCTTGAAGCTTTCTTT.

This chain uses TRBV9 with TRBJ2-2; TRBD2 agrees at 8 bases. Germline assignment: CDR1 SGDLS and CDR2 YYNGEE. CDR3 length: 16 residues. Trimming removed 0 bases from V and 7 bases from J; junction bases left unmatched: 8. The CDR3 sequence is CASSVGQRENGGELFF. For the CDR3, the DNA is TGTGCCAGCAGCGTAGGTCAGCGGGAGAACGGCGGGGAGCTGTTTTTT.

In its sample, this clonotype was seen a few times. J is TRBJ2-2 and V is TRBV5-6, with D uncertain. V lost 4 bases, J lost 2 bases, and 0 bases lay in between. The CDR3 runs 11 residues. CDR1 and CDR2 (germline): SGHDT, YYEEEE. The CDR3 here is CASSNTGELFF. The DNA for the CDR3 is TGTGCCAGCAGCAACACCGGGGAGCTGTTTTTT.

This sequence joins TRBV7-2 and TRBJ2-3, with D tentatively TRBD1 or TRBD2 (5 bases each). Trimming took off 5 bases at V and 2 bases at J, with 11 bases between the two ends. The CDR3 runs to 14 residues. Germline V gene lookup returns CDR1 SGHTA and CDR2 FQGNSA. The CDR3 DNA reads TGTGCCAGCAGCACCCGAGGGGTCACAGATACGCAGTATTTT. This codes for CASSTRGVTDTQYF.

The rearrangement joins TRBV7-9 to TRBJ2-1; D remains ambiguous. The CDR3 covers 12 residues. Germline V CDR1 and CDR2: SEHNR, FQNEAQ (reference sequence). The germline V and J ends were trimmed by 5 bases and 7 bases, with 9 bases remaining between them. CDR3: CASSRPENEQFF. In DNA, the CDR3 is TGTGCCAGCAGCCGACCGGAGAATGAGCAGTTCTTC.

The rearrangement uses TRBV30 and TRBJ1-3, with D hard to call. The CDR3 totals 17 residues. The germline V and J ends were trimmed by 0 bases and 0 bases, with 15 bases remaining between them. The V gene's germline CDR1 is GTSNPN and CDR2 SVGIG (reference sequence). The CDR3 DNA follows: TGTGCCTGGAGTGTATTTGCCGCTGCCAGCTCTGGAAACACCATATATTTT. Translation: CAWSVFAAASSGNTIYF.

The chain couples TRBV3-1 to TRBJ1-4, with D uncertain. Germline values: CDR1 LGHDT, CDR2 YNNKEL (reference sequence). Trimming stripped 0 bases from V and 5 bases from J, with 7 bases between. There are 14 residues in the CDR3. CDR3 coding DNA: TGTGCCAGCAGCCAAGAAATAAGGAATGAAAAACTGTTTTTT. Its translation: CASSQEIRNEKLFF.

The rearrangement joins TRBV30 to TRBJ2-4; TRBD1 or TRBD2 may be the D gene (5 bases each). The V gene's germline CDR1 is GTSNPN and CDR2 SVGIG (reference sequence). This CDR3 region has 11 residues. V lost 5 bases and J 6 bases, leaving 8 bases between the germline ends. CDR3 in amino acids: CAWERGNIQYF. The DNA of the CDR3 is TGTGCCTGGGAGAGGGGAAACATTCAGTACTTC.

J is TRBJ2-2 and V is TRBV12-3 or TRBV12-4; unclear D gene. The CDR3 has 12 amino acids. V was trimmed by 6 bases and J by 6 bases, leaving 8 bases between them. In DNA form, the CDR3 reads TGTGCCAGCAGCTGGGTGGCCGGGGAGCTGTTTTTT. It codes for CASSWVAGELFF.

The V call is TRBV4-3, the J call TRBJ2-2; 11 nucleotides align to TRBD2. With 0 bases clipped from V and 4 bases from J, the junction kept 4 bases outside the gene matches. The V gene's germline CDR1 is LGHNA and CDR2 YSLEER. This CDR3 has 17 residues. CDR3 sequence reads: CASSQELLAGATGELFF. Written as DNA, the CDR3 is TGCGCCAGCAGCCAAGAGTTACTAGCGGGAGCCACCGGGGAGCTGTTTTTT.

This clonotype appeared a single time. The chain recombines TRBV6-2 or TRBV6-3 with TRBJ2-6; possible D gene TRBD2, 6 bases. This CDR3 region has 15 residues. V was shortened by 6 bases and J by 4 bases, with 13 bases between the two germline ends. The germline gives CDR1 MNHEY, CDR2 SVGEGT. The CDR3 spells CASSFGGPGANVLTF. CDR3 coding DNA: TGTGCCAGCAGCTTCGGGGGTCCAGGGGCCAACGTCCTGACTTTC.

CDR3 sequence (DNA): TGTGCCAGCAGCTCCCCATCCACCGGGGAGCTGTTTTTT. Translated: CASSSPSTGELFF. The chain has TRBV6-5 and TRBJ2-2; D remains unclear. The ends were cut back, 6 bases at V and 4 bases at J, with 9 bases in the middle. Looked up from germline, CDR1 is MNHEY and CDR2 is SVGAGI. CDR3 length: 13 amino acids.

This sequence joins TRBV2 and TRBJ2-2, with TRBD2 identical over 10 bases. CDR1 is SNHLY and CDR2 is FYNNEI in the germline V gene. This CDR3 comprises 17 residues. The ends lost 7 bases at V and 7 bases at J; junction bases unmatched: 15. The CDR3 spells CASTTSGIKQRSGELFF. The CDR3 DNA sequence: TGTGCCAGCACTACTAGCGGGATTAAACAGAGGAGCGGGGAGCTGTTTTTT.

V is TRBV2 and J is TRBJ2-4, with no clear D. The ends were cut back, 3 bases at V and 5 bases at J, with 11 bases in the middle. Germline V lookup: CDR1 SNHLY, CDR2 FYNNEI. The CDR3 consists of 14 residues. For the CDR3, the DNA is TGTGCCAGCAGTGAGGGCAGGATGCAAAACATTCAGTACTTC. Encoded protein: CASSEGRMQNIQYF.